What follows are 19 T cell receptor beta chains derived from one specimen sequenced in a study of blood T cell repertoires in COVID-19 (dated by TCRdb to the early 2020s). The method behind the library was the immunoSEQ multiplex PCR assay. TCRdb stores this immuneACCESS table with in-frame sequences only. Part of the clones is absent; in the studies checked, under half of the shortfall reflects unresolved V genes, and no reason is known for the rest. For this sample the table gives around 99,000 clones, of which roughly 88% were detected only once. The top ten hold 6.8% of the sample. The sequenced sample consisted of peripheral blood. These receptors all come from a man aged 50 or older with active or convalescent COVID-19.

The chain joins TRBV18 to TRBJ1-1; TRBD1 matches 12 bases. V lost 4 bases, J lost 4 bases, and 7 bases stayed unmatched. CDR1 is KGHSH and CDR2 is LQKENI in the germline V gene. The CDR3 is made up of 16 amino acids. CDR3 DNA: TGTGCCAGCTCACGGAACAGGGGACAGGGGGCCACTGAAGCTTTCTTT. Protein sequence: CASSRNRGQGATEAFF.

The chain links TRBV27 to TRBJ2-2; 7 bases agree with TRBD1. This CDR3 is 18 amino acids long. Germline V gene sequence: CDR1 MNHEY, CDR2 SMNVEV (reference sequence). V shed 5 bases and J 4 bases; nucleotides not matched to a gene: 16. The CDR3 spells CASSPPRQGSIITGELFF. The CDR3 nucleotides read TGTGCCAGCAGTCCTCCGAGACAGGGCTCGATAATCACCGGGGAGCTGTTTTTT.

This clone was seen once. The rearrangement joins TRBV5-4 to TRBJ2-1; 12 nucleotides agree with TRBD2. Looked up from germline, CDR1 is SGHNT and CDR2 is YYREEE (reference sequence). The V segment lost 8 bases and the J segment 8 bases; nucleotides outside the gene matches: 11. The CDR3 is made up of 15 amino acids. In DNA, the CDR3 is TGTGCCAGTTCCTCTAGCGGGAGGGTGTTCGATGAGCAGTTCTTC. Protein product: CASSSSGRVFDEQFF.

This chain connects TRBV6-1 to TRBJ1-1; D gene unclear. The V gene's germline CDR1 is MNHNS and CDR2 SASEGT. V shed 2 bases and J shed 1 base, with 11 bases lying between them. This CDR3 comprises 15 residues. The CDR3 here is CASSEKPTANTEAFF. DNA of the CDR3: TGTGCCAGCAGTGAAAAGCCCACCGCGAACACTGAAGCTTTCTTT.

The V call is TRBV15, the J call TRBJ2-3; 7 bases agree with TRBD2. The germline CDR1 and CDR2 sequences are LNHNV and YYDKDF (reference sequence). V was pared by 5 bases and J by 6 bases, with 5 bases of the junction left unmatched. There are 13 residues in the CDR3. The CDR3 nucleotides are TGTGCCACCAGCGGGGACTATGGGGATACGCAGTATTTT. Protein product: CATSGDYGDTQYF. The complete variable domain, with remaining parts taken from reference TRBV15 and TRBJ2-3, reads DAMVIQNPRYQVTQFGKPVTLSCSQTLNHNVMYWYQQKSSQAPKLLFHYYDKDFNNEADTPDNFQSRRPNTSFCFLDIRSPGLGDTAMYLCATSGDYGDTQYFGPGTRLTVL.

This chain joins TRBV6-5 and TRBJ1-2; D is undetermined. The CDR3 is 11 amino acids. Germline CDR1 and CDR2: MNHEY and SVGAGI. Trimming shortened V by 8 bases and J by 6 bases, and 10 bases separated the two germline ends. The CDR3 loop reads CASASNNGYTF. CDR3 coding DNA: TGTGCCAGCGCCTCGAACAATGGCTACACCTTC.

The count of this clone is one. The chain is built from TRBV4-1 and TRBJ2-1, with D maybe TRBD2 (5 bases). V lost 0 bases and J 4 bases, leaving 10 bases between the germline ends. Looked up from germline, CDR1 is MGHRA and CDR2 is YSYEKL. This CDR3 has 15 residues. The CDR3 DNA reads as TGCGCCAGCAGCCAAGATACAGCGGAGTACAATGAGCAGTTCTTC. It codes for CASSQDTAEYNEQFF.

V usage is TRBV2 and J usage is TRBJ1-1, with a possible D match to TRBD1 (6 bases). Germline V gene sequence: CDR1 SNHLY, CDR2 FYNNEI. The germline V and J ends were trimmed by 2 bases and 1 base, with 8 bases remaining between them. The CDR3 length is 14 residues. The CDR3 region has the DNA TGTGCCAGCAGTGAACTGACAGGGAACACTGAAGCTTTCTTT. It encodes CASSELTGNTEAFF.

The gene calls are TRBV28 and TRBJ2-5; D is uncertain. The V gene lost 2 bases and the J gene lost 5 bases, with 12 bases spanning the gap. Germline CDR1 is MDHEN and CDR2 is SYDVKM. The length of the CDR3 is 14 residues. The CDR3 DNA reads TGTGCCAGCAGTTTAAGAGCCCCCGTGGAGACCCAGTACTTC. It specifies CASSLRAPVETQYF.

The J gene is TRBJ2-2, the V gene TRBV19, with 8 nucleotides matching TRBD1. Germline loops: CDR1 LNHDA, CDR2 SQIVND (reference sequence). J was trimmed by 1 base and V by 5 bases; bases with no gene match: 0. CDR3 size: 14 residues. Here the CDR3 DNA reads TGTGCCAGTAGTGACAGGGGGAACACCGGGGAGCTGTTTTTT. Translated: CASSDRGNTGELFF.

The chain is built from TRBV6-5 and TRBJ2-2, with 11 bases aligning to TRBD2. The CDR3 totals 15 residues. Germline trimming cut 6 bases from V and 6 bases from J; bases unmatched to any gene: 6. Germline V CDR1 and CDR2: MNHEY, SVGAGI. DNA of the CDR3: TGTGCCAGCAGGATACTAGCGGGAGAGGCCGGGGAGCTGTTTTTT. It translates to CASRILAGEAGELFF.

The chain has TRBV6-5 and TRBJ2-2; tentatively, D is TRBD2 (7 bases). This CDR3 has 14 residues. The V end lost 9 bases, the J end lost 6 bases, and 17 bases lay between the germline ends. CDR1 is MNHEY, CDR2 SVGAGI, per germline. The chain's CDR3 is CASGSGEGAGELFF. The DNA of the CDR3 is TGTGCCAGTGGTTCAGGGGAGGGAGCCGGGGAGCTGTTTTTT.

This clone was counted a few times. The chain recombines TRBV25-1 with TRBJ1-2, with TRBD1 identical over 10 bases. CDR3 length: 15 amino acids. V shed 1 base and J 7 bases; nucleotides not matched to a gene: 6. CDR1 and CDR2 from the germline V gene are MGHDK and SYGVNS. CDR3 sequence: CASSEWDRGLGGYTF. Here the CDR3 DNA reads TGTGCCAGCAGTGAATGGGACAGGGGACTGGGTGGCTACACCTTC.

The chain is built from TRBV3-1 (or the pseudogene TRBV3-2) and TRBJ1-2; TRBD1 is a possible D gene (6 bases). Trimming took off 4 bases at V and 2 bases at J, with 11 bases between the two ends. The CDR3 spans 14 residues. CDR1 LGHDT and CDR2 YNNKEL come from the germline V gene (reference sequence). CDR3 amino acids: CASSPGDVNYGYTF. CDR3 nucleotides: TGTGCCAGCAGCCCAGGGGATGTAAACTATGGCTACACCTTC.

This rearrangement joins TRBV3-1 (or the pseudogene TRBV3-2) to TRBJ2-1; D not certain. The CDR3 length is 13 residues. V was shortened by 1 base and J by 5 bases, with 6 bases between the two germline ends. Looked up from germline, CDR1 is LGHDT and CDR2 is YNNKEL (reference sequence). The CDR3 bases are TGTGCCAGCAGCCAAGCTAGAGACAATGAGCAGTTCTTC. The encoded protein is CASSQARDNEQFF.

J is TRBJ2-1 and V is TRBV7-9; no reliable D call. Germline CDR1 is SEHNR and CDR2 is FQNEAQ (reference sequence). V lost 1 base and J 3 bases, leaving 4 bases between the germline ends. The CDR3 runs to 13 residues. CDR3 coding DNA: TGTGCCAGCAGCTTAGTAGACTACAATGAGCAGTTCTTC. It translates to CASSLVDYNEQFF.

The chain is built from TRBV30 and TRBJ2-1, with TRBD2 identical over 7 bases. This CDR3 has 17 amino acids. The trim removed 0 bases at V and 8 bases at J, leaving 16 bases unmatched. Germline V gives CDR1 GTSNPN, CDR2 SVGIG (reference sequence). CDR3 protein: CAWSVHVVAGVFHEQFF. CDR3 DNA: TGTGCCTGGAGTGTACACGTAGTTGCGGGAGTTTTCCATGAGCAGTTCTTC.

The chain couples TRBV5-4 to TRBJ2-7; 8 nucleotides align to TRBD2. V gave up 2 bases and J gave up 6 bases; unmatched junction bases: 10. This CDR3 comprises 15 residues. The germline CDR1 and CDR2 sequences are SGHNT and YYREEE (reference sequence). CDR3 DNA: TGTGCCAGCAGCTTCGTGGGACTAGAGCGCCCCGAGCAGTACTTC. Protein sequence: CASSFVGLERPEQYF.

The chain employs TRBV27 and TRBJ2-7; 7 bases fit TRBD2. J gave up 0 bases and V 6 bases, and 5 bases lay outside the gene matches. From germline, CDR1 is MNHEY and CDR2 SMNVEV (reference sequence). The CDR3 is 14 amino acids. The CDR3 spells CASSPGRSSYEQYF. CDR3 bases: TGTGCCAGCAGCCCCGGGAGGAGCTCCTACGAGCAGTACTTC.